This T cell receptor beta chain comes out of a study of blood T cell repertoires in COVID-19. Clones were sequenced by immunoSEQ multiplex PCR, and TCRdb holds only the in-frame ones, with some missing. The sample records 150,000 to 200,000 clones, 84% being singletons. This clone was seen just once. The CDR3 totals 17 residues. V is TRBV21-1 and J is TRBJ1-1. TRBV21-1 is designated a pseudogene. The receptor comes from a woman between 65 and 79 years old with COVID-19, enrolled during active disease. Sequencing input: peripheral blood. CDR3 loop: CASSNSTRSLNNTEAFF. CDR3 bases: TGTGCCAGCAGCAATAGCACTAGAAGCCTTAATAACACTGAAGCTTTCTTT.